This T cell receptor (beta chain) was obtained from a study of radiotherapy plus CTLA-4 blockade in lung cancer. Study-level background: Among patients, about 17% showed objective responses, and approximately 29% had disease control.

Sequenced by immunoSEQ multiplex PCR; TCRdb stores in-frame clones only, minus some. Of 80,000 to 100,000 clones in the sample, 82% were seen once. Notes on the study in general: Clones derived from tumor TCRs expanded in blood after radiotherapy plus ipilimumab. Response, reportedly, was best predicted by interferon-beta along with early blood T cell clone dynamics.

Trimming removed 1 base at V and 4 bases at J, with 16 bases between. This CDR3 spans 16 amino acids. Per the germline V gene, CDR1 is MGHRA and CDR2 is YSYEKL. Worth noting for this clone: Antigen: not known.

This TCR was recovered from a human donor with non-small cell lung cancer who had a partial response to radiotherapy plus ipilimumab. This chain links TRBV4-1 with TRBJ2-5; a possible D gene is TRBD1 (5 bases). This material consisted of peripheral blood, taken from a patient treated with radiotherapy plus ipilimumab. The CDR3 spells CASSQVPRGQGETQYF. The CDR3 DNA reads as TGCGCCAGCAGCCAAGTCCCAAGGGGTCAGGGAGAGACCCAGTACTTC.